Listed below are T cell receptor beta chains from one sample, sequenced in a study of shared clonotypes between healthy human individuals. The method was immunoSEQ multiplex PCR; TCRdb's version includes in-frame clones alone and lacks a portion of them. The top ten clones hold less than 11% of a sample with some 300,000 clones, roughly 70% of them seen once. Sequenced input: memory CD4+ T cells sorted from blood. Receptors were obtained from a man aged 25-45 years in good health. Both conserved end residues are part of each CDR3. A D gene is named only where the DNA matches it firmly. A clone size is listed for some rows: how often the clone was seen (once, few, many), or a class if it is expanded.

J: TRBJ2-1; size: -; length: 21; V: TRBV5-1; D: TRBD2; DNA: TGCGCCAGCAGCTTGGAAAGTCTGGCTAGCGGAACCCCGAGCTCCTACAATGAGCAGTTCTTC; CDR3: CASSLESLASGTPSSYNEQFF
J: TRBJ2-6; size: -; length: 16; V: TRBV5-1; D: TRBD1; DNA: TGCGCCAGCAGTGCAGGGGGCTTCTCTGGGGCCAACGTCCTGACTTTC; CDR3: CASSAGGFSGANVLTF
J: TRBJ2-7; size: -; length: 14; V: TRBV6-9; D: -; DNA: TGTGCCAGCAGTTACCTTTGGGGTACCTACGAGCAGTACTTC; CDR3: CASSYLWGTYEQYF
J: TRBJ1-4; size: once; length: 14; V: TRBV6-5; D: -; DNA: TGTGCCAGCAGTTATCGATTCGGGAATGAAAAACTGTTTTTT; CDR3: CASSYRFGNEKLFF
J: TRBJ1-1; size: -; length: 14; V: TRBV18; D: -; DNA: TGTGCCAGCTCACCGCAGGGCGCTTTCCCTGAAGCTTTCTTT; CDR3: CASSPQGAFPEAFF
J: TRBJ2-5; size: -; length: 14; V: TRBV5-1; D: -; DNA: TGCGCCAGCAGCAACGGGGCGCGAGGGGAGACCCAGTACTTC; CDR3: CASSNGARGETQYF
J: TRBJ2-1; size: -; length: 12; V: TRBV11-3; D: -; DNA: TGTGCCAGCAGCTTCGGGGTGAATGAGCAGTTCTTC; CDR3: CASSFGVNEQFF
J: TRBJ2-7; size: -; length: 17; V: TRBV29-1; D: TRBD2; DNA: TGCAGCGTTGAAGGCGGCCGACTAGCGGGAGAGATCTACGAGCAGTACTTC; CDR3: CSVEGGRLAGEIYEQYF
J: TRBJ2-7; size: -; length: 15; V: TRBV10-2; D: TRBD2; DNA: TGCGCCAGCAGTAGACTAGCGGGAACGGCTTACGAGCAGTACTTC; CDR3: CASSRLAGTAYEQYF
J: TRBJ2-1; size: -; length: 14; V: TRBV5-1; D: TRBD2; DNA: TGCGCCAGCGCAACCGTAGCGGGAAAGAATGAGCAGTTCTTC; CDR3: CASATVAGKNEQFF
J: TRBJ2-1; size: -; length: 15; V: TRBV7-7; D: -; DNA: TGTGCCAGCAGCTCCAGCGGAGCATCGGGGAATGAGCAGTTCTTC; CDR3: CASSSSGASGNEQFF
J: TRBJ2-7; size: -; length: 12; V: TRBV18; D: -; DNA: TGTGCCAGCTCACCGAGCTTTACAGAGCAGTACTTC; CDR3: CASSPSFTEQYF
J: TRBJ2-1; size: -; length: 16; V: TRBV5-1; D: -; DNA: TGCGCCAGCAGCTTGTATCCAGTATCGGGACGCAATGAGCAGTTCTTC; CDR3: CASSLYPVSGRNEQFF
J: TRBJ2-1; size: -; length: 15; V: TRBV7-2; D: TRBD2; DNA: TGTGCCAGCAGCTTAGCTAGCGGGAGTTTTAGTGAGCAGTTCTTC; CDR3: CASSLASGSFSEQFF
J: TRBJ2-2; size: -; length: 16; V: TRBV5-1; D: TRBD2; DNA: TGCGCCAGCAGCCCCGGACTAGCGTCCTTCCCCGGGGAGCTGTTTTTT; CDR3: CASSPGLASFPGELFF
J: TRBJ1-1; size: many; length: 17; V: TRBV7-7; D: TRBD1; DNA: TGTGCTAGCAGCTCCGGGACAGGGGGGGCCAGGAACACTGAAGCTTTCTTT; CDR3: CASSSGTGGARNTEAFF
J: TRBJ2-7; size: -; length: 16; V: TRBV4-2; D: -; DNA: TGTGCCAGCAGCCAAGATAGCGGCAGGGGAATAGGCGAGCAGTACTTC; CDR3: CASSQDSGRGIGEQYF
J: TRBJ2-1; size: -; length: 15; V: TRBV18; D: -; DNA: TGTGCCAGCTCACCTCCGGGACTCAACACAATGAAGCAGTTCTTC; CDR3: CASSPPGLNTMKQFF
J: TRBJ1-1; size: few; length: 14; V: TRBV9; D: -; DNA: TGTGCCAGCAGCGTAGGTGGACAGAGAGTTGAAGCTTTCTTT; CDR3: CASSVGGQRVEAFF
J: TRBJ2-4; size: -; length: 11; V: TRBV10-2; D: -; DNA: TGCGCCAGCAGTTACATGAACATTCAGTACTTC; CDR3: CASSYMNIQYF
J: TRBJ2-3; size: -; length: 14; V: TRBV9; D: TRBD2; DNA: TGTGCCAGCAGTCCGGGACTAGCATCAGATACGCAGTATTTT; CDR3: CASSPGLASDTQYF
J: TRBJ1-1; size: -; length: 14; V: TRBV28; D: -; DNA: TGTGCCAGCATTACCACAGGGAGTTTGACTGAAGCTTTCTTT; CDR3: CASITTGSLTEAFF
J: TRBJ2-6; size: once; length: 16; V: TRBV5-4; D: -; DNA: TGTGCCAGCAGCACCCCGGACCTTACCTCAGGCAACGTCCTGACTTTC; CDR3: CASSTPDLTSGNVLTF
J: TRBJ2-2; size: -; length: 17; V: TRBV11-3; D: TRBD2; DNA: TGTGCCAGCAGCTTAGATAGGGGACTATCTAATACCGGGGAGCTGTTTTTT; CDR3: CASSLDRGLSNTGELFF
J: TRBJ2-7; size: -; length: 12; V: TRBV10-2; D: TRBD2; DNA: TGCGCCAGCAATAGCGGGAGCTACGAGCAGTACTTC; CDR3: CASNSGSYEQYF
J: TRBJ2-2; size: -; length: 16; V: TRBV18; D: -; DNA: TGTGCCAGCTCACCACCGGCTCCAGGGCCCACCGGGGAGCTGTTTTTT; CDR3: CASSPPAPGPTGELFF
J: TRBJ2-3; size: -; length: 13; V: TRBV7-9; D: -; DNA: TGTGCCAGCAGCTTAGCCGGGGCAGATACGCAGTATTTT; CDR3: CASSLAGADTQYF
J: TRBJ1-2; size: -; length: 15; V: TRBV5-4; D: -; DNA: TGTGCCAGCAGCTTCGGTTTACAGGGAATCTATGGCTACACCTTC; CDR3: CASSFGLQGIYGYTF
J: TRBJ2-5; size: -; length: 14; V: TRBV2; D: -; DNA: TGTGCCAGCAGTGAAGAATTTCTTGGTGGGACCCAGTACTTC; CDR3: CASSEEFLGGTQYF
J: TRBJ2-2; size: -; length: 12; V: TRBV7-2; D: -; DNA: TGTGCCAGCAGGAGAAACACCGGGGAGCTGTTTTTT; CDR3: CASRRNTGELFF
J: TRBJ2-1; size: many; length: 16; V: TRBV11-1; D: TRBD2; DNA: TGTGCCAGCAGCTTTAGCGGGGAGTGGTCCTACAATGAGCAGTTCTTC; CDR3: CASSFSGEWSYNEQFF
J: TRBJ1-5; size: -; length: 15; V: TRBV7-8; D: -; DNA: TGTGCCAGCAGCTTACAGGGACGTAGCAATCAGCCCCAGCATTTT; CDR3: CASSLQGRSNQPQHF
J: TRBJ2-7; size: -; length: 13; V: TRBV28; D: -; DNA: TGTGCCAGCAGTTTCTCTTATCCCTCCGGGCAGTACTTC; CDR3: CASSFSYPSGQYF
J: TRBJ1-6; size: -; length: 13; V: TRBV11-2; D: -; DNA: TGTGCCAGCAGCGCGGACTTTAACTCACCCCTCCACTTT; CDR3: CASSADFNSPLHF
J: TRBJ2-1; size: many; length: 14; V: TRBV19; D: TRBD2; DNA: TGTGCCAGTAGTCCCCGGACTAGGGGTAATGAGCAGTTCTTC; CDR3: CASSPRTRGNEQFF
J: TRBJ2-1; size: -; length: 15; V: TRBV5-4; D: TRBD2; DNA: TGTGCCAGCAGCTTGGGGGCGGGAGTCTACAATGAGCAGTTCTTC; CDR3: CASSLGAGVYNEQFF
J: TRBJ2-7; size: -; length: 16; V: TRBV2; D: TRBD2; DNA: TGTGCCAGCAGTGACTCTAAAGCGGGAGGGGTCTACGAGCAGTACTTC; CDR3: CASSDSKAGGVYEQYF
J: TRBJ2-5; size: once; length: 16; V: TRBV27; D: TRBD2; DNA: TGTGCCAGCTTAAAAACGGGACTAGCGGGAGAGCAGACCCAGTACTTC; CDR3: CASLKTGLAGEQTQYF
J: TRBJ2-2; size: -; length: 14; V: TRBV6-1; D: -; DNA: TGTGCCAGCAGCTTGACAGTGAACACCGGGGAGCTGTTTTTT; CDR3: CASSLTVNTGELFF
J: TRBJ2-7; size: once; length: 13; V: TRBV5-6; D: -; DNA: TGTGCCAGCAGCTTGTGGCTTGGGAGCGAGCAGTACTTC; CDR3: CASSLWLGSEQYF
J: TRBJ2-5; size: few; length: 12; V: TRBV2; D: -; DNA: TGTGCCAGCAGAACCGAGCGGGAGACCCAGTACTTC; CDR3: CASRTERETQYF
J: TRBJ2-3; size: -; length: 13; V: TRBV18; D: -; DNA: TGTGCCAGCTCACGCGTCAGCACAGATACGCAGTATTTT; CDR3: CASSRVSTDTQYF
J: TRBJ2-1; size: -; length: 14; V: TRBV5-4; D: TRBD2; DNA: TGTGCCAGCAGCTTGGCTAGCGGGAGGAATGAGCAGTTCTTC; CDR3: CASSLASGRNEQFF
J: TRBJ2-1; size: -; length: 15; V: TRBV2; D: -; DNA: TGTGCCAGCAGGTCGTTGAGGGGATCCTACAATGAGCAGTTCTTC; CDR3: CASRSLRGSYNEQFF
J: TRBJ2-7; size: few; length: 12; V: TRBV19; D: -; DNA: TGTGCCAGTAGTATCGCCAACTACGAGCAGTACTTC; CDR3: CASSIANYEQYF
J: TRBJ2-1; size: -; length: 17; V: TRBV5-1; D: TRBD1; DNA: TGCGCCAGCAGCTCAATAACAGGGGACCCATCCTACAATGAGCAGTTCTTC; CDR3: CASSSITGDPSYNEQFF
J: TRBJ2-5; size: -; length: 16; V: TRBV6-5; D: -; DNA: TGTGCCAGCAGTTCTACCGGGACAAACGGTCACGAGACCCAGTACTTC; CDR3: CASSSTGTNGHETQYF
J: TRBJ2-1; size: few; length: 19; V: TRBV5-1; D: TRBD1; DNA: TGCGCCAGCAGCTTGAGTTTTCCTGGGACAGGTTCCTTCTACAATGAGCAGTTCTTC; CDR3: CASSLSFPGTGSFYNEQFF
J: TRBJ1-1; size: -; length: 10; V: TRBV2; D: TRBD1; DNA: TGTGCCAGCAGTCAGGGGGCATCTTTCTTT; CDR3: CASSQGASFF
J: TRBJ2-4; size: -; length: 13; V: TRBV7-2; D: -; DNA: TGTGCCAGCAGCTTATCGACCGGGACGGTTCAGTACTTC; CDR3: CASSLSTGTVQYF
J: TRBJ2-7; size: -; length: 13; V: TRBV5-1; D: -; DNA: TGCGCCAGCAGTCCGGACCGCGGCTACGAGCAGTACTTC; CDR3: CASSPDRGYEQYF
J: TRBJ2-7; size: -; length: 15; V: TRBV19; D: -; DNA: TGTGCCAGTAGTATAGATCCCGGAAGCTCCTACGAGCAGTACTTC; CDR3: CASSIDPGSSYEQYF
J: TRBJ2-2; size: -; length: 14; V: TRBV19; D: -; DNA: TGTGCCAGTAGCCCGGTACAGAACACCGGGGAGCTGTTTTTT; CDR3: CASSPVQNTGELFF
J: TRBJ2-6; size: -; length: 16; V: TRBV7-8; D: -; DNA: TGTGCCAGCAGCTTGGGTCAGGGTGCTGGGGCCAACGTCCTGACTTTC; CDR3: CASSLGQGAGANVLTF
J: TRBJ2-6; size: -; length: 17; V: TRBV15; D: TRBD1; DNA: TGTGCCACCAGCAGAGGGGACAGGAGCTCTGGGGCCAACGTCCTGACTTTC; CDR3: CATSRGDRSSGANVLTF